The clone carrying this T cell receptor beta chain came up a few times. Its cognate antigen is unknown. The CDR3 spans 17 residues. V lost 3 bases to trimming and J lost 1 base, with 19 bases between them. Germline CDR1 and CDR2: SGHRS and YFSETQ. The source of the sample is a study of T cells in localized non-small cell lung cancer. Libraries were prepared by immunoSEQ multiplex PCR; TCRdb keeps only in-frame clonotypes and omits some of them. This table holds roughly 40,000 clones, roughly 80% found once. Notes on the study in general: Uninvolved neighboring lung showed the greatest T cell clonality, exceeding tumor. A median 57 of the top 100 tumor clones appeared in adjacent lung. Multi-region tumor sequencing was not done, so intratumor heterogeneity could not be excluded.

This chain uses TRBV5-1 with TRBJ2-5, with D perhaps TRBD1 (6 bases). The sequenced sample was PBMCs, obtained before any cancer treatment. This clonotype was obtained from a man aged 40 to 70 with stage II lung adenocarcinoma. CDR3 loop: CASSSGQRRERQETQYF. For the CDR3, the DNA is TGCGCCAGCAGCTCTGGACAGCGCCGAGAACGCCAAGAGACCCAGTACTTC.